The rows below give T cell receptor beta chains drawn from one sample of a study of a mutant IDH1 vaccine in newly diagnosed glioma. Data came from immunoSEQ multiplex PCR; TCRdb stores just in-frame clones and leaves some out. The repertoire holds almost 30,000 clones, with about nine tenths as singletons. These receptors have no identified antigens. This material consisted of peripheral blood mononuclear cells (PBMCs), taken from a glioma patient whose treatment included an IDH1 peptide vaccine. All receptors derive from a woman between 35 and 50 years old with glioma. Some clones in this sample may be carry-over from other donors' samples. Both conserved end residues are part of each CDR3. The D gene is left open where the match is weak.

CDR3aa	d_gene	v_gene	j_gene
CASTRDGPKLFF	NA	TRBV2	TRBJ2-2
CASSPPGSLRNTEAFF	NA	TRBV18	TRBJ1-1
CASSLGGRAQETQYF	TRBD2	TRBV27	TRBJ2-5
CATLAGGPTDTQYF	TRBD2	TRBV10-3	TRBJ2-3
CASSVGQQTSYEQYF	NA	TRBV9	TRBJ2-7
CASTLGLPEQYF	TRBD2	TRBV2	TRBJ2-7
CSVEHPPDDEAFF	NA	TRBV29-1	TRBJ1-1
CASSIRTAFGNQPQHF	NA	TRBV19	TRBJ1-5
CSVGTSQETQYF	NA	TRBV29-1	TRBJ2-5
CASAVGTADYNEQFF	NA	TRBV5-1	TRBJ2-1
CASSGRSNTTGTNTGELFF	NA	TRBV19	TRBJ2-2
CASSQDHSPYNEQFF	NA	TRBV14	TRBJ2-1
CSAEADNEQFF	NA	TRBV20-1	TRBJ2-1
CASSPGTGGYEQYF	TRBD1	TRBV5-4	TRBJ2-7
CAIQEGNGYTF	NA	TRBV10-3	TRBJ1-2
CSAQATYGYTF	NA	TRBV20-1	TRBJ1-2
CSVEASTDTQYF	NA	TRBV29-1	TRBJ2-3
CASSQGFGAGAPYTF	NA	TRBV4-3	TRBJ1-2
CASSFPDQPQHF	NA	TRBV27	TRBJ1-5
CSVEPLGVDTGELFF	NA	TRBV29-1	TRBJ2-2
CASSLGDYGYTF	NA	TRBV5-1	TRBJ1-2
CASSPINRGNNQPQHF	NA	TRBV28	TRBJ1-5
CASSSKGTLNSPLHF	NA	TRBV9	TRBJ1-6
CASSVGNPQNEQFF	NA	TRBV9	TRBJ2-1
CASSIDVSPQPQHF	NA	TRBV19	TRBJ1-5
CASRTNTGQGNTEAFF	TRBD1	TRBV19	TRBJ1-1